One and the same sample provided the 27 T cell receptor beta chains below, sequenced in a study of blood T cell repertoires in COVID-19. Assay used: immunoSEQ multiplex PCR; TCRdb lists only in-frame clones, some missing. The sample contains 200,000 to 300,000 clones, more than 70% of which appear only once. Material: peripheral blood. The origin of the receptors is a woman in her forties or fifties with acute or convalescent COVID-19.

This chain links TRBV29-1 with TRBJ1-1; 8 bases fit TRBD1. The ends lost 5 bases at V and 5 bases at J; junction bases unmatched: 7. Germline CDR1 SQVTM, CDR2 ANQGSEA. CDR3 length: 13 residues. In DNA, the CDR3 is TGCAGCGTTTCCCAGGGGGCGAGAACTGAAGCTTTCTTT. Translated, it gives CSVSQGARTEAFF.

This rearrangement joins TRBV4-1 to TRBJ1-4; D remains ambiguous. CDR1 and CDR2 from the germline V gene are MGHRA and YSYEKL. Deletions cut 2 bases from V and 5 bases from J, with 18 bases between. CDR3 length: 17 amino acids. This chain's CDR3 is CASSQYNTGSSNEKLFF. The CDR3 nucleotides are TGCGCCAGCAGCCAATATAACACCGGGAGCTCGAATGAAAAACTGTTTTTT.

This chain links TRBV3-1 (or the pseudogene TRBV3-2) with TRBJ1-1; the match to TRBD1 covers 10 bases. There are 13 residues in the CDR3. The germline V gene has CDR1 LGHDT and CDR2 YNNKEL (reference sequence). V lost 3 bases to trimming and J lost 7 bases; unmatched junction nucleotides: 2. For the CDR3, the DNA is TGTGCCAGCAGCCAGACAGGGGGCGGTGAAGCTTTCTTT. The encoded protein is CASSQTGGGEAFF.

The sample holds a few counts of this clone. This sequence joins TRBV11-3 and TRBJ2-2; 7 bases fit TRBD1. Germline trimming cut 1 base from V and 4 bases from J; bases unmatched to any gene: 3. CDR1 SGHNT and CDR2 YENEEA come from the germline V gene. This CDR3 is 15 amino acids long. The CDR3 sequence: CASSLGQGSTGELFF. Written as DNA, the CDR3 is TGTGCCAGCAGCTTAGGACAGGGTTCCACCGGGGAGCTGTTTTTT.

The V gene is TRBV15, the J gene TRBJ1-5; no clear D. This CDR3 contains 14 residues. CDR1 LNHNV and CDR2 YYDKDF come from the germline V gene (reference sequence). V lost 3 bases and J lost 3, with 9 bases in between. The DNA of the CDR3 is TGTGCCACCAGCAGTGCACAGTTCAATCAGCCCCAGCATTTT. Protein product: CATSSAQFNQPQHF.

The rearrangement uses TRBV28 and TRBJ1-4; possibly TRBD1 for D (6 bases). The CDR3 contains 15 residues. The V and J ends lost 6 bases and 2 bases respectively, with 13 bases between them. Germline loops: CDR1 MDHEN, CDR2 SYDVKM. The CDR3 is CASSTSGATNEKLFF. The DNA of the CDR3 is TGTGCCAGCAGCACCTCAGGGGCCACTAATGAAAAACTGTTTTTT.

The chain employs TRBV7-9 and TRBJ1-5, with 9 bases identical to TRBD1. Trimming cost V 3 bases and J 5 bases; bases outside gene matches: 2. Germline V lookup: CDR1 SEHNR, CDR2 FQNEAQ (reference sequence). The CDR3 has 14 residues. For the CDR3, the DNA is TGTGCCAGCAGCTTGACAGGGGGTGATCAGCCCCAGCATTTT. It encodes CASSLTGGDQPQHF.

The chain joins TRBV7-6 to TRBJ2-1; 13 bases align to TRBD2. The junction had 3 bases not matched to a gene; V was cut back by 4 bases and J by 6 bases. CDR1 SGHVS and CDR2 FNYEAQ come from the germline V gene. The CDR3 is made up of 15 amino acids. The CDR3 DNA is TGTGCCAGCAGCTCTACTAGCGGGAGGGCCAATGAGCAGTTCTTC. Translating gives CASSSTSGRANEQFF.

CDR3 DNA sequence: TGCAGTGCTAGCGTTTACAATGAGCAGTTCTTC. Translation: CSASVYNEQFF. The genes are TRBV20-1 and TRBJ2-1; D is unclear. Germline lookup yields CDR1 DFQATT and CDR2 SNEGSKA (reference sequence). This CDR3 has 11 residues. The V end was cut by 3 bases, the J end by 4 bases, with 4 bases between.

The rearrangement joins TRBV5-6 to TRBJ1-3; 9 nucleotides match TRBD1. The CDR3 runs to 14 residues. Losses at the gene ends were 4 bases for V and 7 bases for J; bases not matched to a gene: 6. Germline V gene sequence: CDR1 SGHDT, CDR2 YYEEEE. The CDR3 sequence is CASSPGTGRNTIYF. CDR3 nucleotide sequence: TGTGCCAGCAGCCCCGGGACAGGGAGGAACACCATATATTTT. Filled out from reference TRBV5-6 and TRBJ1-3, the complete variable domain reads DAGVTQSPTHLIKTRGQQVTLRCSPKSGHDTVSWYQQALGQGPQFIFQYYEEEERQRGNFPDRFSGHQFPNYSSELNVNALLLGDSALYLCASSPGTGRNTIYFGEGSWLTVV.

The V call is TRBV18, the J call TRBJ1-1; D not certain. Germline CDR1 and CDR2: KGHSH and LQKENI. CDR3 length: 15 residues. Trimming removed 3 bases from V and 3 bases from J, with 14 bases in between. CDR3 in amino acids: CASSPRLGSDTEAFF. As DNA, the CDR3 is TGTGCCAGCTCACCGCGGTTGGGTTCGGACACTGAAGCTTTCTTT.

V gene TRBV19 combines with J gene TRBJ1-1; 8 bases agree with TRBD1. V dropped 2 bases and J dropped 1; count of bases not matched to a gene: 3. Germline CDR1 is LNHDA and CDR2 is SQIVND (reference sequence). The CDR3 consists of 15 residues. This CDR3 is CASSIWGQANTEAFF. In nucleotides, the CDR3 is TGTGCCAGTAGTATATGGGGACAGGCGAACACTGAAGCTTTCTTT.

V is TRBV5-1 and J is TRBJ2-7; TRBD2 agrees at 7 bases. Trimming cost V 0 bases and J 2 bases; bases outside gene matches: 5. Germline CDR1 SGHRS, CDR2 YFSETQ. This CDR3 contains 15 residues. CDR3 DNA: TGCGCCAGCAGCTTGGGGGGGACTAATGCCTACGAGCAGTACTTC. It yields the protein CASSLGGTNAYEQYF.

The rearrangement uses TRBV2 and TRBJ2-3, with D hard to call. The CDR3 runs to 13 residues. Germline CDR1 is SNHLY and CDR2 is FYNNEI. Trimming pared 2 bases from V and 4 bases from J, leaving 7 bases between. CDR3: CASSELGADTQYF. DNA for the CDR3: TGTGCCAGCAGTGAACTAGGAGCAGATACGCAGTATTTT.

The CDR3 bases are TGTGCCAGCAGCGACAACTTCCCGGGACAGGGTAATGAAAAACTGTTTTTT. This encodes CASSDNFPGQGNEKLFF. The chain links TRBV3-1 (or the pseudogene TRBV3-2) to TRBJ1-4, with 9 bases fitting TRBD1. V shed 5 bases and J 4 bases; nucleotides not matched to a gene: 11. Germline CDR1 and CDR2: LGHDT and YNNKEL (reference sequence). CDR3 length equals 17 residues.

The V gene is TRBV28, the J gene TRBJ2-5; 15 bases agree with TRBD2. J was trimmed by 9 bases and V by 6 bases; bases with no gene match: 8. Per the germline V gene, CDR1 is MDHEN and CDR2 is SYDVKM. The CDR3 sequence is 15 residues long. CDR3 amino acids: CASSTGLAGGRAQYF. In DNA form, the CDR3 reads TGTGCCAGCAGCACCGGACTAGCGGGGGGGCGGGCCCAGTACTTC.

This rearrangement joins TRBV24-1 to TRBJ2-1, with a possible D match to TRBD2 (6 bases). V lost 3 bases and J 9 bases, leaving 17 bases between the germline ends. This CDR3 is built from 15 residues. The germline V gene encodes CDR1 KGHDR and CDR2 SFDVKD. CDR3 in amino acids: CATSDTGLGGSEQFF. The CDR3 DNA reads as TGTGCCACCAGTGATACGGGACTTGGGGGAAGTGAGCAGTTCTTC.

CDR3 DNA: TGTGCCAGCAGCCATCAGTTGTGCTCCTACGAGCAGTACTTC. This encodes CASSHQLCSYEQYF. The chain uses TRBV21-1 and TRBJ2-7; the listed D gene, TRBD1, was not tested against the DNA. TRBV21-1 is labeled a pseudogene. This CDR3 contains 14 residues.

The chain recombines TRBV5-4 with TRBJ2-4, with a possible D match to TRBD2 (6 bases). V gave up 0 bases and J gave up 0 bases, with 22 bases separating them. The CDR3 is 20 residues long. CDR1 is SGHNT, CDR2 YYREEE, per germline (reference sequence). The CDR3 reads CASSLEGASEYYLAKNIQYF. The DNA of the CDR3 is TGTGCCAGCAGCTTGGAAGGGGCTAGCGAATACTATCTAGCCAAAAACATTCAGTACTTC.

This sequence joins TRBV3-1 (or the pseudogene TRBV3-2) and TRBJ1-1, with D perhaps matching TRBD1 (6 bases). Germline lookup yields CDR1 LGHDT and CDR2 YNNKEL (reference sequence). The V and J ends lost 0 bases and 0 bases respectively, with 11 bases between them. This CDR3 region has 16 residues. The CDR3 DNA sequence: TGTGCCAGCAGCCAAGAGGGGACAACCCTGAACACTGAAGCTTTCTTT. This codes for CASSQEGTTLNTEAFF.

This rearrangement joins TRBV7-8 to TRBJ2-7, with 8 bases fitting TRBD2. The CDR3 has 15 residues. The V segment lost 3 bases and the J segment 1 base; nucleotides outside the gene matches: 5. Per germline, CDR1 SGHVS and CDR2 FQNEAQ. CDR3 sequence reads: CASSFLTSGSYEQYF. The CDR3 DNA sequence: TGTGCCAGCAGCTTCCTAACTAGCGGTTCCTACGAGCAGTACTTC.

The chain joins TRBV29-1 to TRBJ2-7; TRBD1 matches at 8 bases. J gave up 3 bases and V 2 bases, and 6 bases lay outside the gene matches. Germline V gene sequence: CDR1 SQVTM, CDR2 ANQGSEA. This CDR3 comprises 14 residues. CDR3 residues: CSVEPGQESYEQYF. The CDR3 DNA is TGCAGCGTTGAACCGGGACAGGAGAGCTACGAGCAGTACTTC.

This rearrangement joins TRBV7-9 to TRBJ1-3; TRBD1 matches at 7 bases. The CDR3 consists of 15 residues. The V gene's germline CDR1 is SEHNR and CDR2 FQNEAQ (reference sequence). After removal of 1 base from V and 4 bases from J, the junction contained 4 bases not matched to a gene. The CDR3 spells CASSLVAGQGNTIYF. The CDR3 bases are TGTGCCAGCAGCTTAGTGGCGGGACAGGGAAACACCATATATTTT.

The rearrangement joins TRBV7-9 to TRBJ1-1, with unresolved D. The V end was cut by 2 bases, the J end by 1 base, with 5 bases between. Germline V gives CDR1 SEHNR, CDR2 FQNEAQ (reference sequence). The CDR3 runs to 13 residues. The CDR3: CASSLRQNTEAFF. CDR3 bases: TGTGCCAGCAGCTTACGACAGAACACTGAAGCTTTCTTT.

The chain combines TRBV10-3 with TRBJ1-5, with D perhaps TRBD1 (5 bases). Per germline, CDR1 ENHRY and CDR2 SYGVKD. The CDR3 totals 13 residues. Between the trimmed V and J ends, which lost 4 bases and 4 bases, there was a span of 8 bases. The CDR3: CAISGQRNQPQHF. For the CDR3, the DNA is TGTGCCATCAGTGGACAGAGAAATCAGCCCCAGCATTTT.

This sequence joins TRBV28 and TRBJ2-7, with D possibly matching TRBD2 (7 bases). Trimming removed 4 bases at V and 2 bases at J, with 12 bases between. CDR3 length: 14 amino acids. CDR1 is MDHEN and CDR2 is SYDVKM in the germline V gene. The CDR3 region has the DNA TGTGCCAGCAGTTCCAGGGGAGGGACCTACGAGCAGTACTTC. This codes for CASSSRGGTYEQYF.

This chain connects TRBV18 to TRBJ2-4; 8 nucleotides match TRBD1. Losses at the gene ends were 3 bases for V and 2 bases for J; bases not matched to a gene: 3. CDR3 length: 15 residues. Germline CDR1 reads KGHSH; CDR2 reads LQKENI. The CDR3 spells CASSPDRETKNIQYF. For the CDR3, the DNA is TGTGCCAGCTCACCGGACAGGGAGACCAAAAACATTCAGTACTTC.